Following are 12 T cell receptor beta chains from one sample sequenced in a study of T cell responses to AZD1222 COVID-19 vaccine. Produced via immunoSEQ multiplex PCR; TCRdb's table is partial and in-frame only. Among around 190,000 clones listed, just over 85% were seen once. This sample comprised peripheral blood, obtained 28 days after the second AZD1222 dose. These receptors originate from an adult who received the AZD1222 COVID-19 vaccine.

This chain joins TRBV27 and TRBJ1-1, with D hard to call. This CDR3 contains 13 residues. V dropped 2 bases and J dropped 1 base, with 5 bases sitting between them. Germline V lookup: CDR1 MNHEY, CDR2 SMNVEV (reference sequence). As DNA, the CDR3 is TGTGCCAGCAGTTTAAAGGGGAACACTGAAGCTTTCTTT. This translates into CASSLKGNTEAFF.

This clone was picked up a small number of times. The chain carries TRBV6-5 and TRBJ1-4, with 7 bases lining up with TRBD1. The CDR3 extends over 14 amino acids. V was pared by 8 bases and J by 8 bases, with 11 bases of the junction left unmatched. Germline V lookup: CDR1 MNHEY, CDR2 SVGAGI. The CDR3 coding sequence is TGTGCCAGCTCTGTCGGGACAGCAATAGAAAAACTGTTTTTT. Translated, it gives CASSVGTAIEKLFF.

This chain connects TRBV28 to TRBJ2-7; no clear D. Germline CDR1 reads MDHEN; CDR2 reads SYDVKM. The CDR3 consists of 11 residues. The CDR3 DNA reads TGTGAAGGTGGGGTTGCCTACGAGCAGTACTTC. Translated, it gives CEGGVAYEQYF.

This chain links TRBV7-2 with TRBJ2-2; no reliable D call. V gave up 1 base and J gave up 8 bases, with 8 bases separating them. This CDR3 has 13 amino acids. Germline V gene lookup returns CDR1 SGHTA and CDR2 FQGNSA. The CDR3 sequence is CASSLGVLGELFF. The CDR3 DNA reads TGTGCCAGCAGCTTAGGCGTTTTGGGGGAGCTGTTTTTT.

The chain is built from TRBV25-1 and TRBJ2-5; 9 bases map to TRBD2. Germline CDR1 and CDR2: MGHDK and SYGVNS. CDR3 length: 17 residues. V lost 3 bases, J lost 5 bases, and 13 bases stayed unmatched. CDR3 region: CASSEPTATSGLETQYF. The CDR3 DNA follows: TGTGCCAGCAGTGAGCCTACAGCGACTAGCGGCCTGGAGACCCAGTACTTC.

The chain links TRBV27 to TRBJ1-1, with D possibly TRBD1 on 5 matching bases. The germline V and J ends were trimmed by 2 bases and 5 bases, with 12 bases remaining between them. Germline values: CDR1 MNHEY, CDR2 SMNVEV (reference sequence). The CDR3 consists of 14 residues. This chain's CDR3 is CASSLVGGTTEAFF. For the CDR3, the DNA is TGTGCCAGCAGTTTAGTGGGGGGAACGACTGAAGCTTTCTTT.

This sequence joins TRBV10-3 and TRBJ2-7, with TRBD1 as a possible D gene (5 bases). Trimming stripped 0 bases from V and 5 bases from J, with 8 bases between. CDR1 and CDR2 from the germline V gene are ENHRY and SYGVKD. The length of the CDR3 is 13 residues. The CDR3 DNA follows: TGTGCCATCAGTGAGTCAGGGGTGAACGAGCAGTACTTC. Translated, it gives CAISESGVNEQYF.

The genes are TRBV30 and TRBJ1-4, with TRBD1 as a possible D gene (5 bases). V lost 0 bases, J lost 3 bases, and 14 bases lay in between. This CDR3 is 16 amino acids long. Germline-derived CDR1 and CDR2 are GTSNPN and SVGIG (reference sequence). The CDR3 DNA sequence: TGTGCCTGGAGTGTAGGTCAGGGAAGGGCTAATGAAAAACTGTTTTTT. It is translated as CAWSVGQGRANEKLFF.

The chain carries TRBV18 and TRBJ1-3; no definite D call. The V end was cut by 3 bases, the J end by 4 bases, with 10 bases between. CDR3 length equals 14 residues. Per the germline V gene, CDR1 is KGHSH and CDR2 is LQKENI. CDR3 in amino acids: CASSPAQTGNTIYF. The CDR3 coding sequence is TGTGCCAGCTCACCGGCACAAACGGGAAACACCATATATTTT.

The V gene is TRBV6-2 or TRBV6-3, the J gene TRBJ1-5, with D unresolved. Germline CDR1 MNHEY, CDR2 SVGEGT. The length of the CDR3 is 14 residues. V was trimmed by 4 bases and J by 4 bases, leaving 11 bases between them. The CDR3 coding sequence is TGTGCCAGCAGTTCTTCAGGTCCTAATCAGCCCCAGCATTTT. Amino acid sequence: CASSSSGPNQPQHF.

The CDR3 protein is CASSLGASYDRGNTEAFF. The CDR3 DNA reads as TGTGCCAGTAGCCTTGGGGCGTCCTACGACAGGGGGAACACTGAAGCTTTCTTT. This chain uses TRBV19 with TRBJ1-1; 8 bases map to TRBD1. Germline assignment: CDR1 LNHDA and CDR2 SQIVND (reference sequence). This CDR3 is built from 18 residues. J was trimmed by 1 base and V by 6 bases; bases with no gene match: 16. Full variable domain (missing parts from reference TRBV19 and TRBJ1-1): DGGITQSPKYLFRKEGQNVTLSCEQNLNHDAMYWYRQDPGQGLRLIYYSQIVNDFQKGDIAEGYSVSREKKESFPLTVTSAQKNPTAFYLCASSLGASYDRGNTEAFFGQGTRLTVV.

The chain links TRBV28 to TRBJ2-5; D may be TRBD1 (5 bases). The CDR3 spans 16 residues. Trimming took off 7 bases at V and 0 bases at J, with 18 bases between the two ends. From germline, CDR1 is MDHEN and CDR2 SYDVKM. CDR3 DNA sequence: TGTGCCAGCACCCTAGGGGCAAATTACAACCAAGAGACCCAGTACTTC. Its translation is CASTLGANYNQETQYF.